The rows below give T cell receptor beta chains drawn from one sample of a study of molecular identifiers for immune sequencing clone quantification. Via MiXCR, TCRdb re-called the PCR reads, giving one row per CDR3 protein. The sample contains approximately 320,000 distinct CDR3 sequences, about 23% of which appear only once. The sample comprised naive CD8+ T cells from blood, with Jurkat cell RNA spiked in. These receptors were obtained from a human donor in good health. Some libraries in this study had Jurkat cell RNA spiked in. CDR3s include the opening cysteine and the closing phenylalanine or tryptophan. D genes are given only for firm matches. The size entry is marked missing in some rows and otherwise reads once, few, many or a size class.

clone_size j_call d_call v_call cdr3_aa cdr3_nt
many TRBJ2-2 - TRBV13 CASSLGQGNTGELFF TGTGCCAGCAGCTTAGGACAGGGGAACACCGGGGAGCTGTTTTTT
- TRBJ2-3 TRBD2 TRBV6-5 CASSATSGGTPDTQYF TGTGCCAGCAGTGCGACTAGCGGCGGTACCCCAGATACGCAGTATTTT
many TRBJ2-7 - TRBV4-3 CASSQGIESSYEQYF TGCGCCAGCAGCCAAGGGATCGAAAGCTCCTACGAGCAGTACTTC
- TRBJ2-7 - TRBV19 CASSTSTGAPYEQYF TGTGCCAGTAGTACCTCGACAGGTGCTCCCTACGAGCAGTACTTC
- TRBJ2-1 - TRBV7-9 CASSHRSSYNAQFF TGTGCCAGCAGCCACCGAAGCTCCTACAATGCGCAGTTCTTC
many TRBJ2-3 - TRBV7-2 CASSLAVQASDTQYF TGTGCCAGCAGCTTAGCTGTACAGGCCTCAGATACGCAGTATTTT
- TRBJ1-4 - TRBV12-3/TRBV12-4 CASSAQLTNERLFF TGTGCCAGCAGTGCACAGCTAACCAATGAAAGACTGTTTTTT
many TRBJ2-3 - TRBV15 CATSREGDGTTDTQYF TGTGCCACCAGCAGAGAGGGGGACGGAACCACAGATACGCAGTATTTT
- TRBJ1-5 - TRBV19 CASSIGTGSSNQPQHF TGTGCCAGTAGTATCGGGACGGGTTCTAGCAATCAGCCCCAGCATTTT
many TRBJ2-1 - TRBV5-1 CASSPREVGGRQFF TGCGCCAGCAGCCCGAGGGAGGTGGGGGGCCGGCAGTTCTTC
many TRBJ2-1 - TRBV27 CASSQGGAYNEQFF TGTGCCAGCAGTCAGGGGGGAGCATACAATGAGCAGTTCTTC
many TRBJ2-3 - TRBV15 CATSRDGARIPTDTQYF TGTGCCACCAGCAGAGATGGCGCCCGGATCCCCACAGATACGCAGTATTTT
few TRBJ2-7 - TRBV20-1 CSARAFGSSYEQYF TGCAGTGCTAGAGCGTTTGGGTCTTCCTACGAGCAGTACTTC
few TRBJ2-5 - TRBV4-2 CASSQEFSRFQETQYF TGTGCCAGCAGCCAAGAATTTAGCAGATTCCAAGAGACCCAGTACTTC
- TRBJ1-4 - TRBV12-3/TRBV12-4 CASSLRLGVNVKLFF TGTGCCAGCAGTTTGCGTTTGGGAGTTAATGTAAAACTGTTTTTT
- TRBJ1-5 TRBD1 TRBV27 CASSFAGGINQPQHF TGTGCCAGCAGTTTCGCAGGGGGTATTAATCAGCCCCAGCATTTT
many TRBJ1-1 - TRBV4-1 CASSQEQRRTSEAFF TGCGCCAGCAGCCAAGAACAAAGGCGTACCAGTGAAGCTTTCTTT
many TRBJ2-5 TRBD1 TRBV29-1 CSANGQVGETQYF TGCAGCGCGAACGGACAGGTCGGAGAGACCCAGTACTTC
many TRBJ1-3 - TRBV7-2 CASSLEPRGLSGNTIYF TGTGCCAGCAGCTTAGAACCGCGGGGGCTCTCTGGAAACACCATATATTTT
few TRBJ2-3 - TRBV7-2 CASSPWGMSTDTQYF TGTGCCAGCAGCCCGTGGGGGATGAGCACAGATACGCAGTATTTT
many TRBJ2-4 - TRBV28 CASRGGEYF TGTGCCAGCAGGGGTGGTGAATACTTC
many TRBJ2-7 - TRBV6-5 CATSKTIRDEQYF TGTGCCACCTCAAAAACCATCCGGGACGAGCAGTACTTC